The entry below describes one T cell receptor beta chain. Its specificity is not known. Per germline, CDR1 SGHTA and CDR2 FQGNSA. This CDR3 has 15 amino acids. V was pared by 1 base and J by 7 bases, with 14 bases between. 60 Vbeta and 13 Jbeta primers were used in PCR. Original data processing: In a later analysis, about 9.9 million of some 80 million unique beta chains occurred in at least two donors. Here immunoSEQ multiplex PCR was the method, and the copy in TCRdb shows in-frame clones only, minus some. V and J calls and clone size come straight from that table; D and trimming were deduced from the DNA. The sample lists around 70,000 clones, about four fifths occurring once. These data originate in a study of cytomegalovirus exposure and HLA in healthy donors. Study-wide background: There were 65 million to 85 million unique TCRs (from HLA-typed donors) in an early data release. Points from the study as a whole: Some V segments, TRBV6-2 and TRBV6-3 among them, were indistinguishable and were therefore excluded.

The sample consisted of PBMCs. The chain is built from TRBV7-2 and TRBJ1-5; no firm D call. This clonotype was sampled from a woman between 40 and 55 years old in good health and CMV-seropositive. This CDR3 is CASSLGRGGLQPQHF. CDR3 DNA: TGTGCCAGCAGCTTAGGTCGGGGAGGGTTACAGCCCCAGCATTTT.